The present T cell receptor (beta chain) was sequenced within a study of blood T cell repertoires in COVID-19. Study in general: Samples taken during acute and convalescent COVID-19 were collected in the United States, Italy and Spain.

Authors' data handling: From reference gene primer amplification, estimates of nucleated cell counts were derived. Some clones are missing from TCRdb's copy, which holds only in-frame ones; the method was immunoSEQ multiplex PCR. V, J and clone size are those of that table, while D and trimming were read from the DNA. This table has some 350,000 clones, nearly 90% appearing once. Turning to this clone: Other DNA sequences in this specimen translate into the identical CDR3.

Sample: peripheral blood. The TCR comes from a man between 18 and 35 years old with active or convalescent COVID-19.

The DNA for the CDR3 is TGCAGTGCTAGGGACAGGGAAAAACTGTTTTTT. This gives the protein CSARDREKLFF. The V gene is TRBV20-1, the J gene TRBJ1-4, with 7 nucleotides matching TRBD1. This CDR3 region has 11 residues. With 3 bases clipped from V and 8 bases from J, the junction kept 0 bases outside the gene matches. Per the germline V gene, CDR1 is DFQATT and CDR2 is SNEGSKA (reference sequence).